These 10 T cell receptor beta chains share one sample of origin, sequenced in a study of T cell clonality in common variable immunodeficiency. For these receptors, no antigen is known. TCRdb keeps only in-frame clones here, not all; method: immunoSEQ multiplex PCR. Observed in the sample are over 30,000 clones, none of them singletons. Whole-study results and caveats: In common variable immunodeficiency, TCR beta chains reportedly carried fewer deletions and N-nucleotide insertions.

Material: peripheral blood mononuclear cells. The receptors stem from a human donor with common variable immunodeficiency.

Concerning this clone itself: The CDR3 goes on 3 residues after the read ends, and that part is filled in from the germline J gene. The chain joins TRBV2 to TRBJ1-5, with D maybe TRBD1 (5 bases). The CDR3 runs 16 residues. V was shortened by 6 bases and J by 1 base, with 16 bases between the two germline ends. The germline V gene encodes CDR1 SNHLY and CDR2 FYNNEI. The chain's CDR3 is CASSPPGGGSNQPQHF. The part of the CDR3 DNA that was read is TGTGCCAGCAGCCCCCCGGGGGGAGGAAGCAATCAGCCC.

Notes on this clone: The read terminates 3 residues ahead of where the CDR3 ends, so the germline J gene completes it. Different DNA sequences within this sample yield the same CDR3. V gene TRBV11-1 combines with J gene TRBJ2-7; no clear D. V dropped 4 bases and J dropped 4 bases, with 11 bases sitting between them. Germline loops: CDR1 SGHAT, CDR2 FQDESV (reference sequence). This CDR3 has 13 residues. CDR3 bases read: TGTGCCAGCAGCTCCGTCGGTCTTTACGAG. Translating it yields CASSSVGLYE. The whole CDR3 sequence is CASSSVGLYEQYF.

This clone appeared many times. Read data end 3 residues before the CDR3 end; the end is taken from the germline J gene. This rearrangement joins TRBV20-1 to TRBJ1-1; 10 nucleotides align to TRBD1. V was clipped by 6 bases and J by 6 bases; unmatched bases: 10. The length of the CDR3 is 14 residues. Germline lookup yields CDR1 DFQATT and CDR2 SNEGSKA (reference sequence). The CDR3 sequence: CSAPTTGGVAEAFF. The part of the CDR3 DNA that was read is TGCAGTGCCCCTACGACAGGGGGCGTCGCTGAA.

This clone has more than one count but fewer than ten. Read data end 3 residues before the CDR3 end; the end is taken from the germline J gene. This chain uses TRBV2 with TRBJ2-3; 8 bases fit TRBD2. Germline V gene sequence: CDR1 SNHLY, CDR2 FYNNEI. This CDR3 is 14 amino acids long. Trimming removed 4 bases from V and 6 bases from J; junction bases left unmatched: 6. CDR3 DNA, as far as it was read: TGTGCCAGCAGTGCCGGGACTAGTAAGGATACG. Its translation: CASSAGTSKDT. The CDR3, in full, reads CASSAGTSKDTQYF.

Of note for this clone: The CDR3 goes on 3 residues after the read ends, and that part is filled in from the germline J gene. The V and J genes are TRBV18 and TRBJ2-7; 9 bases line up with TRBD1. The CDR3 covers 15 residues. Germline CDR1 and CDR2: KGHSH and LQKENI. V lost 1 base to trimming and J lost 5 bases; unmatched junction nucleotides: 6. The chain's CDR3 is CASSPLGTGSHEQYF. The DNA read from the CDR3 is TGTGCCAGCTCACCACTGGGGACAGGGTCTCACGAG.

This clone was observed at least ten times. Read data end 3 residues before the CDR3 end; the end is taken from the germline J gene. The chain is built from TRBV20-1 and TRBJ1-2; D is unresolved. V lost 6 bases to trimming and J lost 1 base, with 12 bases between them. The CDR3 has 13 amino acids. Per germline, CDR1 DFQATT and CDR2 SNEGSKA (reference sequence). CDR3 amino acids: CSAFGGNNYGYTF. The sequenced CDR3 bases are TGCAGTGCCTTTGGCGGTAATAACTATGGC.

This clone has at least ten counts. Sequencing ends 3 residues short of the CDR3 end; the germline J gene provides the rest. The chain joins TRBV5-4 to TRBJ1-4; perhaps TRBD1 as D (5 bases). Trimming cost V 4 bases and J 1 base, with 14 bases left between them. CDR1 and CDR2 from the germline V gene are SGHNT and YYREEE (reference sequence). There are 16 residues in the CDR3. The CDR3 sequence is CASSIIQGGTNEKLFF. The CDR3 DNA, read in part, is TGTGCCAGCAGCATAATCCAGGGTGGAACTAATGAAAAA.

This clone has a handful of counts. The read gets to within 3 residues of the CDR3 end, and the germline J gene fills in the rest. J is TRBJ2-7 and V is TRBV7-9; D might be TRBD1 (5 bases). Germline values: CDR1 SEHNR, CDR2 FQNEAQ (reference sequence). This CDR3 region has 13 residues. V lost 2 bases and J lost 3, with 8 bases in between. This CDR3 reads CASSLTTGYEQYF. Incomplete CDR3 DNA: TGTGCCAGCAGCTTAACTACAGGCTACGAG.

Ten or more counts support this clone. The read finishes 3 residues shy of the CDR3 end, and the germline J gene is used to complete it. The chain is built from TRBV20-1 and TRBJ2-2, with 10 bases identical to TRBD1. With V trimmed by 6 bases and J by 2 bases, 6 bases remained unmatched. The CDR3 consists of 15 residues. Germline CDR1 and CDR2: DFQATT and SNEGSKA (reference sequence). The chain's CDR3 is CSAIDRGLNTGELFF. Partial CDR3 DNA: TGCAGTGCCATTGACAGGGGGCTTAACACCGGGGAG.

This clone appeared many times. The read terminates 3 residues before the CDR3 end, so the remaining end is supplied by the germline J gene. V is TRBV5-1 and J is TRBJ2-1; D possibly corresponds to TRBD2 (6 bases). From germline, CDR1 is SGHRS and CDR2 YFSETQ. This CDR3 is built from 15 residues. The V gene lost 0 bases and the J gene lost 5 bases, with 12 bases spanning the gap. The CDR3 is CASSLGREGNNEQFF. CDR3 DNA, as far as it was read: TGCGCCAGCAGCTTGGGGCGGGAAGGAAACAATGAG.